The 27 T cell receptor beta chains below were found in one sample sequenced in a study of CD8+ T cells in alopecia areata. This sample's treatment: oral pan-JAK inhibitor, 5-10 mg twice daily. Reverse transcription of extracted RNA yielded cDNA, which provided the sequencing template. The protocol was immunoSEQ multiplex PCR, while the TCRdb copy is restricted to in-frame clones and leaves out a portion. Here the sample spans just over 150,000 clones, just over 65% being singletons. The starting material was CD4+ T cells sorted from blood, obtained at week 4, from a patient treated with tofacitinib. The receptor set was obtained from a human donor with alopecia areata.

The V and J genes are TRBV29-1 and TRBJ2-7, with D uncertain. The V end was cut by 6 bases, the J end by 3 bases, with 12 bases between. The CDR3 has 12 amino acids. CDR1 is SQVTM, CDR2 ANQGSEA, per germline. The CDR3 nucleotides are TGCAGCGTCACCTCCGGAAGCTACGAGCAGTACTTC. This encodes CSVTSGSYEQYF.

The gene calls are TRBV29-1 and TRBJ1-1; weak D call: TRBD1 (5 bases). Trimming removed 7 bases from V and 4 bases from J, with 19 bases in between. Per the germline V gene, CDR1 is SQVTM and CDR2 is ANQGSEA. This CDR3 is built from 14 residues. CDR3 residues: CSGSTGPRVTEAFF. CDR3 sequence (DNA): TGCAGCGGATCAACGGGACCACGGGTCACTGAAGCTTTCTTT.

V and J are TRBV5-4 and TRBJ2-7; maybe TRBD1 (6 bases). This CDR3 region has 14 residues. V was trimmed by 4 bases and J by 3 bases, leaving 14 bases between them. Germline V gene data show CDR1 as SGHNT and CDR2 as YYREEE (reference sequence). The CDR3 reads CASSIRDKSYEQYF. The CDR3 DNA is TGTGCCAGCAGCATCCGGGACAAGAGCTACGAGCAGTACTTC.

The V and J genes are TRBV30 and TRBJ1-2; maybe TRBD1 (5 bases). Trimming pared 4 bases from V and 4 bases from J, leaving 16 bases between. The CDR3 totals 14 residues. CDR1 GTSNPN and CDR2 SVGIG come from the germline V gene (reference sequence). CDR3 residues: CAWTTGQGFYGYTF. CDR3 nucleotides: TGTGCCTGGACTACGGGGCAGGGTTTCTATGGCTACACCTTC.

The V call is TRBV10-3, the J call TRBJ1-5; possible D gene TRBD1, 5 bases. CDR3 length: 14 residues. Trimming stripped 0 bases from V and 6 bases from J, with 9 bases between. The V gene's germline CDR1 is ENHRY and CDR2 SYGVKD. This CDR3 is CAISESGGVQPQHF. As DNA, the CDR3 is TGTGCCATCAGTGAGTCTGGAGGGGTTCAGCCCCAGCATTTT.

The CDR3 loop is CSKTESDTQYF. The CDR3 DNA reads TGCAGCAAAACAGAGTCAGATACGCAGTATTTT. V gene TRBV29-1 combines with J gene TRBJ2-3, with D unclear. Trimming shortened V by 8 bases and J by 4 bases, and 10 bases separated the two germline ends. The CDR3 sequence is 11 residues long. Germline-derived CDR1 and CDR2 are SQVTM and ANQGSEA.

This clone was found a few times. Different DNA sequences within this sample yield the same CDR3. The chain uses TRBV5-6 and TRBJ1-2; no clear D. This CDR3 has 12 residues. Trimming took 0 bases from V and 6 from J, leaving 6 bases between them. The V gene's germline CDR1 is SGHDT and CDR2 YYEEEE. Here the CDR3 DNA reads TGTGCCAGCAGCTTGGGGAGGGATGGCTACACCTTC. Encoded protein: CASSLGRDGYTF. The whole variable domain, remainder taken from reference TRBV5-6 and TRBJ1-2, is DAGVTQSPTHLIKTRGQQVTLRCSPKSGHDTVSWYQQALGQGPQFIFQYYEEEERQRGNFPDRFSGHQFPNYSSELNVNALLLGDSALYLCASSLGRDGYTFGSGTRLTVV.

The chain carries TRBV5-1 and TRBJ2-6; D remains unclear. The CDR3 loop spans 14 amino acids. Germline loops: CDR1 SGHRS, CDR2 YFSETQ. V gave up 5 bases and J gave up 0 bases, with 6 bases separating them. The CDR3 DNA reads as TGCGCCAGCAGACAAAGCTCTGGGGCCAACGTCCTGACTTTC. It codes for CASRQSSGANVLTF. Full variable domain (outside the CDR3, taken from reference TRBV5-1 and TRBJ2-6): KAGVTQTPRYLIKTRGQQVTLSCSPISGHRSVSWYQQTPGQGLQFLFEYFSETQRNKGNFPGRFSGRQFSNSRSEMNVSTLELGDSALYLCASRQSSGANVLTFGAGSRLTVL.

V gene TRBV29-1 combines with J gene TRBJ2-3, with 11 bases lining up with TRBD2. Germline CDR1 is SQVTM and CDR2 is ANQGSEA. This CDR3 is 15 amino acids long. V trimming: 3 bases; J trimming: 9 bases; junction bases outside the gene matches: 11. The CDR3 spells CSVEDIAGGLLTQYF. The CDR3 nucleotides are TGCAGCGTTGAGGACATAGCGGGGGGGCTTTTGACGCAGTATTTT.

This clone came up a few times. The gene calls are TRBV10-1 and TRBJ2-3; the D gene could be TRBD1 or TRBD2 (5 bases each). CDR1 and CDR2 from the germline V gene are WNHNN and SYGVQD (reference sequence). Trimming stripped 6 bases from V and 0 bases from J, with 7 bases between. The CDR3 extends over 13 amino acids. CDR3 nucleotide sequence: TGCGCCAGCAGCCGGGACAGCACAGATACGCAGTATTTT. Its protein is CASSRDSTDTQYF.

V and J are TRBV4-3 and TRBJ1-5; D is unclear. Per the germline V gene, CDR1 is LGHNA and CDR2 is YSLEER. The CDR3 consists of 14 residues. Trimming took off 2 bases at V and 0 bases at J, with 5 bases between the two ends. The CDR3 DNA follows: TGCGCCAGCAGCCAACACCTTAGCAATCAGCCCCAGCATTTT. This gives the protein CASSQHLSNQPQHF.

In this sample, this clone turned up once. For the CDR3, the DNA is TGTGCCAGCAGTTACTTGGGTGGTGAGCAGTTCTTC. The encoded protein is CASSYLGGEQFF. The chain has TRBV6-6 and TRBJ2-1; D not certain. CDR1 is MNHNY, CDR2 SVGAGI, per germline (reference sequence). The CDR3 is 12 residues long. V shed 1 base and J shed 9 bases, with 7 bases lying between them.

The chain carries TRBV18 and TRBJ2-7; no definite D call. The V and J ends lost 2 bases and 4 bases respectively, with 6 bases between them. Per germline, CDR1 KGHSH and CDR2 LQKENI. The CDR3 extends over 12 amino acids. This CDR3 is CASSPGVYEQYF. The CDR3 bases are TGTGCCAGCTCACCAGGGGTGTACGAGCAGTACTTC.

CDR3 DNA sequence: TGCGCCAGCAGTCAGTACAGGGTGGATCAGCCCCAGCATTTT. It is translated as CASSQYRVDQPQHF. The J gene is TRBJ1-5, the V gene TRBV23-1, with D maybe TRBD1 (6 bases). TRBV23-1 is classed as an ORF, of uncertain function. CDR3 length equals 14 residues. Trimming took 3 bases from V and 5 from J, leaving 11 bases between them.

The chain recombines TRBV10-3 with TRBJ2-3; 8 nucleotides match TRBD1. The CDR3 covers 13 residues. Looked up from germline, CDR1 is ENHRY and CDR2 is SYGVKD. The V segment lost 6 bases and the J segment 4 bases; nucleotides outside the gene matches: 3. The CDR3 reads CAISLQGADTQYF. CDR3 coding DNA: TGTGCCATCAGCCTACAGGGGGCAGATACGCAGTATTTT.

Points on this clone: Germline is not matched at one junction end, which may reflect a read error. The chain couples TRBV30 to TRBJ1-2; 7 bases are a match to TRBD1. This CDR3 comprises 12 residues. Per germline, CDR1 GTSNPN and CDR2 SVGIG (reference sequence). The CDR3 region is CAWSVLGAQGRF. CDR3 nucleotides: TGTGCCTGGAGTGTCCTGGGCGCACAGGGGCGCTTC.

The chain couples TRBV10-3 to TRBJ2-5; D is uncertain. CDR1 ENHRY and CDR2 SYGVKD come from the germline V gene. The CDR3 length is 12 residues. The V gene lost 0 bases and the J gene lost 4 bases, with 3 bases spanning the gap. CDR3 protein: CAISESRETQYF. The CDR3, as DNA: TGTGCCATCAGTGAGTCGAGAGAGACCCAGTACTTC.

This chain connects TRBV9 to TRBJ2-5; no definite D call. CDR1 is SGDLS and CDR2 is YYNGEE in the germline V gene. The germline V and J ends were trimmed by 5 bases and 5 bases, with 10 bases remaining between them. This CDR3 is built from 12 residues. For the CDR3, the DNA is TGTGCCAGCAGTGACTTGGGGGAGACCCAGTACTTC. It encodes CASSDLGETQYF.

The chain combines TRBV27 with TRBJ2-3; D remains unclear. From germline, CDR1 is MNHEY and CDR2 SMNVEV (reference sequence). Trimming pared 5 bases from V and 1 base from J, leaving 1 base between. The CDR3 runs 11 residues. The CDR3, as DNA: TGTGCCAGCAGTCGCACAGATACGCAGTATTTT. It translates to CASSRTDTQYF.

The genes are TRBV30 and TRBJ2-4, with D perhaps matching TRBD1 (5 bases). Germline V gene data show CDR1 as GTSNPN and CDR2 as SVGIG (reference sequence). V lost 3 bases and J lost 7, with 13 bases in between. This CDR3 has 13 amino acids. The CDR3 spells CAWSPPDINIQYF. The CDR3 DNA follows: TGTGCCTGGAGCCCTCCGGACATCAACATTCAGTACTTC.

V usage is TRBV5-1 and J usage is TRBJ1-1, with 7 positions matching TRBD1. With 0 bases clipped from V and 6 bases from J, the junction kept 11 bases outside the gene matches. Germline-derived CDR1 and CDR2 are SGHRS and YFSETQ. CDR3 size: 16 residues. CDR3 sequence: CASSLGLTGTSAEAFF. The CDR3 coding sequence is TGCGCCAGCAGCTTGGGACTGACAGGGACTAGCGCTGAAGCTTTCTTT.

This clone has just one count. The chain's CDR3 is CAWSRGGQAKNIQYF. The CDR3 nucleotides read TGTGCCTGGAGTAGGGGGGGACAGGCCAAAAACATTCAGTACTTC. The J gene is TRBJ2-4, the V gene TRBV30; D may be TRBD1 or TRBD2 (7 bases each). V was pared by 2 bases and J by 1 base, with 12 bases between. Per the germline V gene, CDR1 is GTSNPN and CDR2 is SVGIG (reference sequence). The CDR3 is 15 residues long. Full variable domain (remainder filled in from reference TRBV30 and TRBJ2-4): SQTIHQWPATLVQPVGSPLSLECTVEGTSNPNLYWYRQAAGRGLQLLFYSVGIGQISSEVPQNLSASRPQDRQFILSSKKLLLSDSGFYLCAWSRGGQAKNIQYFGAGTRLSVL.

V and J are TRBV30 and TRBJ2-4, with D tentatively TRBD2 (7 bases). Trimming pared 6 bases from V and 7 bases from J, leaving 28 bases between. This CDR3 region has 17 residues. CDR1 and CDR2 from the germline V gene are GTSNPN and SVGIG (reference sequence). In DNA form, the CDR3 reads TGTGCCTGCGGGGGGCCGGGACCTCTCATGCCGGGCAACATTCAGTACTTC. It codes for CACGGPGPLMPGNIQYF.

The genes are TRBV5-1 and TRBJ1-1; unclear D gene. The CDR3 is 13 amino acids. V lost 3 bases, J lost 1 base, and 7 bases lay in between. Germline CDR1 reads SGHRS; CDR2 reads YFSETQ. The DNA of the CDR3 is TGCGCCAGCAGCTCGGACCCGAACACTGAAGCTTTCTTT. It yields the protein CASSSDPNTEAFF.

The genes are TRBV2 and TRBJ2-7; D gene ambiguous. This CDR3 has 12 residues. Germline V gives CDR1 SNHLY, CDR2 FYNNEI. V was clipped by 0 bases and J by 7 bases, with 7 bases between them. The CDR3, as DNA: TGTGCCAGCAGTGAAGCGCTCTGGGAGCAGTACTTC. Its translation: CASSEALWEQYF.

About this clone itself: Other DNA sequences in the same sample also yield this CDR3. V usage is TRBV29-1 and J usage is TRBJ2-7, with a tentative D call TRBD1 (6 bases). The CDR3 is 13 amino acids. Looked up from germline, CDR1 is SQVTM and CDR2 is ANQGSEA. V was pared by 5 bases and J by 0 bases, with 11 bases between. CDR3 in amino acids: CSVTTGNSYEQYF. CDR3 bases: TGCAGCGTTACAACAGGGAACTCCTACGAGCAGTACTTC.

This CDR3 reads CASSQVDRGGGETQYF. The CDR3 nucleotides read TGTGCCAGCAGCCAAGTTGACAGGGGCGGAGGGGAGACCCAGTACTTC. The chain uses TRBV4-2 and TRBJ2-5; 8 nucleotides line up with TRBD1. The CDR3 runs to 16 residues. In germline, CDR1 is LGHNA, CDR2 YNFKEQ. The ends lost 1 base at V and 5 bases at J; junction bases unmatched: 9.